Described below is a single TCR beta chain sequence and its context. The sample belongs to a study of blood T cell repertoires in COVID-19. The overall study: Sites across the United States, Italy and Spain contributed samples from acute and convalescent COVID-19. The analysed material was cDNA or gDNA that came from T cells, B-cell-depleted T cells, or PBMCs.

The CDR3 length is 14 residues. J gave up 6 bases and V 6 bases, and 9 bases lay outside the gene matches. Germline lookup yields CDR1 LNHDA and CDR2 SQIVND (reference sequence). Methods used by the authors: Estimation of nucleated cell counts relied on the amplification of reference gene primers. The table came from immunoSEQ multiplex PCR; TCRdb's copy has only in-frame clones and leaves some out. From that table come the V and J calls and clone size; the DNA was used to work out D and trimming. The sample has 350,000 or so clones; roughly 89% are singletons. The sequence was obtained from a man in his late teens or twenties with active or convalescent COVID-19. The sequenced sample consisted of peripheral blood. The chain uses TRBV19 and TRBJ2-3, with 7 bases matching TRBD2. This CDR3 reads CASSFKRGGDTQYF. CDR3 nucleotide sequence: TGTGCCAGTAGCTTCAAGCGGGGAGGCGATACGCAGTATTTT. Based on the CDR3 plus reference TRBV19 and TRBJ2-3, the full variable domain is DGGITQSPKYLFRKEGQNVTLSCEQNLNHDAMYWYRQDPGQGLRLIYYSQIVNDFQKGDIAEGYSVSREKKESFPLTVTSAQKNPTAFYLCASSFKRGGDTQYFGPGTRLTVL.